This T cell receptor beta chain emerged from a study of blood T cell repertoires in COVID-19. The assay was immunoSEQ multiplex PCR, and TCRdb's table has in-frame clones only and misses some. The sample holds 150,000 to 200,000 clones, more than 75% seen once. Trimming at V came to 0 bases and at J to 2 bases, leaving 6 bases not matched to a gene. The CDR3 spans 16 residues. Germline V gene lookup returns CDR1 SGHKS and CDR2 YYEKEE (reference sequence). The TCR comes from a woman in her 70s with acute or convalescent COVID-19. The chain couples TRBV5-5 to TRBJ2-3; 7 bases are shared with TRBD2. Sequences were obtained from peripheral blood. In nucleotides, the CDR3 is TGTGCCAGCAGCTTGGACCTAGCGGAAAACACAGATACGCAGTATTTT. This translates into CASSLDLAENTDTQYF.